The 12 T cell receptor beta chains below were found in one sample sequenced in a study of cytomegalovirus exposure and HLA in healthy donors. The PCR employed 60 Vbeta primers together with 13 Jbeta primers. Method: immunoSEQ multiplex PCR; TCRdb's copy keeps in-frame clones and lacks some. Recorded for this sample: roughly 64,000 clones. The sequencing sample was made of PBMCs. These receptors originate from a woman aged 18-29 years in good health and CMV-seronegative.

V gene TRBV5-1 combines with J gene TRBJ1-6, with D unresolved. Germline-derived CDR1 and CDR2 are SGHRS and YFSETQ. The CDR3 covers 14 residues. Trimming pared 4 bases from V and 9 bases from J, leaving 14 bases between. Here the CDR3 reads CASSPWSPGSPLHF. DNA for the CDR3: TGCGCCAGCAGCCCGTGGAGCCCGGGTTCACCCCTCCACTTT. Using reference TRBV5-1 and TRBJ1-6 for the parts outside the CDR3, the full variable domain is KAGVTQTPRYLIKTRGQQVTLSCSPISGHRSVSWYQQTPGQGLQFLFEYFSETQRNKGNFPGRFSGRQFSNSRSEMNVSTLELGDSALYLCASSPWSPGSPLHFGNGTRLTVT.

Here the CDR3 DNA reads TGTGCCAGCAGCCAGCGGGGTGGACCAGATACGCAGTATTTT. Translating gives CASSQRGGPDTQYF. The chain uses TRBV5-6 and TRBJ2-3, with 7 bases identical to TRBD2. The CDR3 length is 14 residues. CDR1 SGHDT and CDR2 YYEEEE come from the germline V gene. V lost 4 bases and J lost 4; bases outside the gene matches: 6.

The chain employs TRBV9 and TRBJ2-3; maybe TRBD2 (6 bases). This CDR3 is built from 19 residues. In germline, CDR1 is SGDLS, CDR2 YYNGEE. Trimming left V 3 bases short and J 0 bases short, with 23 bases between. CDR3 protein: CASSDPTDSDGGSTDTQYF. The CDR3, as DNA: TGTGCCAGCAGCGATCCCACCGACTCAGACGGAGGGAGCACAGATACGCAGTATTTT. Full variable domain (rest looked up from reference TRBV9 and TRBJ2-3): DSGVTQTPKHLITATGQRVTLRCSPRSGDLSVYWYQQSLDQGLQFLIQYYNGEERAKGNILERFSAQQFPDLHSELNLSSLELGDSALYFCASSDPTDSDGGSTDTQYFGPGTRLTVL.

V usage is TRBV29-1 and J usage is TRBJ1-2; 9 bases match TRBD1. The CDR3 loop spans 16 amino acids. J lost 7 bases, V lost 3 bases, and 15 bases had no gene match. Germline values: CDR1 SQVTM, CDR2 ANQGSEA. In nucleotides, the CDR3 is TGCAGCGTTGATTGGGAGCGGGGACAGGGACGTTTTGGCTACACCTTC. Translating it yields CSVDWERGQGRFGYTF.

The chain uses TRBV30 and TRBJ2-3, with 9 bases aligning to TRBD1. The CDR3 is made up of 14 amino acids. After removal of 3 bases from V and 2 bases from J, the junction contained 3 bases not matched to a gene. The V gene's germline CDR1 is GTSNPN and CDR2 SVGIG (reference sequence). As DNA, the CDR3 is TGTGCCTGGAGACGGACAGGGGCCACAGATACGCAGTATTTT. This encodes CAWRRTGATDTQYF.

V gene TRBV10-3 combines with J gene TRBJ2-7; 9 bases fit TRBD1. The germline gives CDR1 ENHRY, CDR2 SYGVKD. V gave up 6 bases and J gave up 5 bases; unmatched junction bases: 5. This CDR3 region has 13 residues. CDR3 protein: CAIRTRDRDEQYF. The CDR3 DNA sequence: TGTGCCATCAGGACCCGGGACAGGGACGAGCAGTACTTC.

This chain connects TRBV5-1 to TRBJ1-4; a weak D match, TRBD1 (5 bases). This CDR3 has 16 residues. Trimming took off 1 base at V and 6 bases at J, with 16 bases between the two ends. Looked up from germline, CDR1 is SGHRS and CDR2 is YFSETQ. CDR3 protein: CASSLPLGTWYEKLFF. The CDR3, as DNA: TGCGCCAGCAGCTTGCCCCTGGGGACTTGGTATGAAAAACTGTTTTTT.

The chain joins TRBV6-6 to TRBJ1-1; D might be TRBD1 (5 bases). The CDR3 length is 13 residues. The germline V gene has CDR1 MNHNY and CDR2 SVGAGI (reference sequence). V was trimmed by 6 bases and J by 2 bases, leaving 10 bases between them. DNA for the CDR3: TGTGCCAGCAGCGAGGGACTTAACACTGAAGCTTTCTTT. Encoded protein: CASSEGLNTEAFF.

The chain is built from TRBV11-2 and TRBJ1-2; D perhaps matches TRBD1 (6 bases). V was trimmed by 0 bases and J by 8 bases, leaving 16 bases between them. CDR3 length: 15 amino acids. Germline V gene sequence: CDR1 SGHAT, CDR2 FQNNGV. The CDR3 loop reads CASSLEPGVSGGYTF. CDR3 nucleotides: TGTGCCAGCAGCTTAGAACCAGGGGTTAGTGGCGGCTACACCTTC.

This chain's CDR3 is CAWSMMDRGWEAQYF. CDR3 in DNA: TGTGCCTGGAGTATGATGGACAGGGGGTGGGAGGCCCAGTACTTC. The chain carries TRBV30 and TRBJ2-5, with 10 bases identical to TRBD1. CDR3 length: 15 amino acids. V lost 2 bases and J lost 9; bases outside the gene matches: 12. Germline V gene sequence: CDR1 GTSNPN, CDR2 SVGIG (reference sequence). Full variable domain (rest looked up from reference TRBV30 and TRBJ2-5): SQTIHQWPATLVQPVGSPLSLECTVEGTSNPNLYWYRQAAGRGLQLLFYSVGIGQISSEVPQNLSASRPQDRQFILSSKKLLLSDSGFYLCAWSMMDRGWEAQYFGPGTRLLVL.

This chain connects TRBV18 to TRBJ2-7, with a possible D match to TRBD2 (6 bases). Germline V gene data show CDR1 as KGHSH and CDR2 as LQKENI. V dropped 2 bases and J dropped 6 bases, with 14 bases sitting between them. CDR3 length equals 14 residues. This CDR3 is CASSPDPGGGEQYF. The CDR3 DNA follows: TGTGCCAGCTCACCAGACCCCGGGGGAGGCGAGCAGTACTTC.

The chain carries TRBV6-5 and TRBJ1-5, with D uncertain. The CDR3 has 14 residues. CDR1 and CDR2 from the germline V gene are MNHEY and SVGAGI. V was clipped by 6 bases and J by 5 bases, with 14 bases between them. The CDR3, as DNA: TGTGCCAGCAGACCACCGGAGGTGGATCAGCCCCAGCATTTT. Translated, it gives CASRPPEVDQPQHF.